This T cell receptor beta chain was identified during a study of T cells in Graves' hyperthyroidism and ophthalmopathy (dated by TCRdb to between 2018 and 2021). With respect to the entire study: Peripheral blood samples were taken at initial diagnosis, before any treatment was given. To identify TCR V-J signatures that set the groups apart, the researchers used a discovery cohort of about a hundred patients, made up of approximately 43 with Graves' ophthalmopathy and about 59 with stable Graves' hyperthyroidism. An independent validation cohort of around 19 hyperthyroidism patients and about 16 patients who later progressed to ophthalmopathy tested prospective prediction of ophthalmopathy. The approximately 100 discovery patients were divided at random into training and test sets in a 7:3 ratio. In several Graves' hyperthyroidism patients, the study also compared T-cell repertoires from thyroid tissue with T-cell repertoires from blood. Once sampling was done, hyperthyroidism patients were given methimazole at a starting dose of 30 mg daily, whereas ophthalmopathy patients were given high-dose intravenous methylprednisolone. The paper reports TCR Vbeta CDR3 sequencing of 140 or so peripheral blood samples: around 45 ophthalmopathy, around 80 hyperthyroidism and around 17 progressor patients. Broader findings and caveats from the paper: Most expanded thyroid clonotypes (frequency above 0.001) were also detected in blood, suggesting blood repertoires may reflect thyroid immune responses. A model built on a 13 V-J signature distinguished ophthalmopathy from stable hyperthyroidism, reaching about 88% sensitivity and 81% to 83% specificity in cross-validation and 80%/75% in testing. In validation, progression to ophthalmopathy was predicted by the model with nearly 71% sensitivity and under 85% specificity, a median of around 6.5 months before onset. Sample size was not statistically predetermined, and blinding of investigators to group allocation was not performed.

V is pruned by 5 bases and J by 9 bases, leaving 14 bases of the junction without a gene match. Its CDR3 holds 16 amino acids, cysteine through phenylalanine. The retained sequence is limited to the CDR3, 48 bases, with the frame set at the first base. The germline V gene encodes CDR1 MNHNS and CDR2 SASEGT. A word on this clonotype: Its specific antigen is unknown. This could be a read error, since a much larger clone is one nucleotide away.

Amplification of TCR beta CDR3 regions was carried out from RNA transcripts. A first-round RT-PCR of the TCR CDR3 used the HTBI primer set with the Qiagen OneStep RT-PCR kit. Libraries were constructed in a second round of multiplex PCR, after which size selection and purification were carried out. Sequencing of the libraries was done on an Illumina HiSeq2000 using paired-end 100 bp reads. In the paper's pipeline: SOAPnuke was used to process the raw data, with reads discarded if the reads contained adapters or uncalled bases, had a mean Phred below 15, or lacked an exact constant-primer or identifier match. High-quality paired reads were merged with COPE v1.2.5, and unique nucleotide sequences were defined as clonotypes. Clonotypes were aligned to IMGT TRBV, TRBD and TRBJ reference segments using MiTCR v1.1. Analysis was restricted to V-J combinations with a frequency above 0.0001, which covered approximately 99% of repertoires. The TCS score was defined as F50 (clonal expansion) divided by E x V (chaos), with BLOSUM62-based TCRdist calculated between CDR3 peptides within each V-J. Welch's t-statistics and random forest reduced around 550 V-J features to roughly 13, which were used in a naive Bayes classifier (R e1071). Through fastp at Q25 and MiXCR, TCRdb rebuilt clones from the public reads, retaining in-frame beta chains. Entries that share a CDR3 protein sequence are merged under the most common genes and DNA. These V and J calls originate from TCRdb's pipeline instead of the authors' own analysis. Across this sample there are around 240,000 distinct CDR3 sequences, with approximately 16% seen only once. In total, the top ten clones hold around 28% of the sample.

Ophthalmopathy patients had moderately to severely active disease, Clinical Activity Score of at least 3, NOSPECS grade of at least 4, and duration under 3 months. Any patient with an uncontrolled infection, another autoimmune disease, pregnancy or lactation was excluded. Diagnoses were established on the basis of clinical symptoms, serum thyroxine and TRAb, thyroid ultrasound, and orbital computed tomography. PBMCs were isolated from 10 ml of fresh peripheral blood by Ficoll-Paque density gradient centrifugation. Total RNA was extracted with Trizol reagent, and quality was checked on an Agilent 2100 Bioanalyzer.

The rearrangement combines TRBV6-1 with TRBJ2-2; 8 of the junction bases match TRBD2. The source is a young woman with Graves' ophthalmopathy. Source material: blood. The sequenced DNA is TGTGCCAGCAGTCCCGTTGGTAGCGGGGTCGGCAGGGAGCTGTTTTTT. Protein translation: CASSPVGSGVGRELFF.